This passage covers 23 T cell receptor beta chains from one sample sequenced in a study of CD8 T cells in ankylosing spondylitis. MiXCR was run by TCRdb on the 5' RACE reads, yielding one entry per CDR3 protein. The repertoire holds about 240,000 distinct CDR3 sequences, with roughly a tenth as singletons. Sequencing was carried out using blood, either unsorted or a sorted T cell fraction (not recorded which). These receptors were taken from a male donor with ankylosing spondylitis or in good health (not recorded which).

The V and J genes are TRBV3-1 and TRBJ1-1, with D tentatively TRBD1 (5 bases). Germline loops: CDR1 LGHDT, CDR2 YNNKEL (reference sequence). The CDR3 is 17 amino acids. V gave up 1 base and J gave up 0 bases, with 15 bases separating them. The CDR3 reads CASSQVIGGGMNTEAFF. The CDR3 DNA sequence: TGTGCCAGCAGCCAAGTGATTGGGGGGGGGATGAACACTGAAGCTTTCTTT.

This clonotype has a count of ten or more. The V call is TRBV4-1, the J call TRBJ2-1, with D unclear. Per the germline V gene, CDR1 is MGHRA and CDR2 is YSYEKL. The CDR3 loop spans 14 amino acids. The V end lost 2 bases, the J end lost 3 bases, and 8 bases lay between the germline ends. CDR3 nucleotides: TGCGCCAGCAGCCAAAACGTGGACTACAATGAGCAGTTCTTC. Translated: CASSQNVDYNEQFF.

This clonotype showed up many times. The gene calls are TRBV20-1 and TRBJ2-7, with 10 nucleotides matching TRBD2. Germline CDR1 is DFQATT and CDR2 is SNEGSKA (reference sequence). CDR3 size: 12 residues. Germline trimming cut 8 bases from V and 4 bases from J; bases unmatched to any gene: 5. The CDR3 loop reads CSWGTSAYEQYF. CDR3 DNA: TGCAGTTGGGGGACTAGCGCGTACGAGCAGTACTTC.

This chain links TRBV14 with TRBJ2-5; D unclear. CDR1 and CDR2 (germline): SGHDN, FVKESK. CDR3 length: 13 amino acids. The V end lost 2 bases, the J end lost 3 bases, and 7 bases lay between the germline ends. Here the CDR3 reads CASSQWDKETQYF. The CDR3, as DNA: TGTGCCAGCAGCCAATGGGATAAAGAGACCCAGTACTTC. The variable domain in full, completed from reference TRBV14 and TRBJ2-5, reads EAGVTQFPSHSVIEKGQTVTLRCDPISGHDNLYWYRRVMGKEIKFLLHFVKESKQDESGMPNNRFLAERTGGTYSTLKVQPAELEDSGVYFCASSQWDKETQYFGPGTRLLVL.

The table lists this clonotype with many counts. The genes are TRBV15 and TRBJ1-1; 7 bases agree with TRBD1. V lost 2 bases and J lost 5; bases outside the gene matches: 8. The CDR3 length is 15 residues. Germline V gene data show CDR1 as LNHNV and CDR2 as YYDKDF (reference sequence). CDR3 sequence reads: CATSRSRGHGTEAFF. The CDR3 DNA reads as TGTGCCACCAGCAGATCAAGGGGGCATGGTACTGAAGCTTTCTTT.

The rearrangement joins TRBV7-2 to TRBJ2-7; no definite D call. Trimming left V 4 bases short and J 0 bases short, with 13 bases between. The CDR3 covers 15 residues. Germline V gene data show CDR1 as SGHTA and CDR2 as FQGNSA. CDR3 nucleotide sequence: TGTGCCAGCAGCTCACGCCGGTCTTCCTCCTACGAGCAGTACTTC. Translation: CASSSRRSSSYEQYF.

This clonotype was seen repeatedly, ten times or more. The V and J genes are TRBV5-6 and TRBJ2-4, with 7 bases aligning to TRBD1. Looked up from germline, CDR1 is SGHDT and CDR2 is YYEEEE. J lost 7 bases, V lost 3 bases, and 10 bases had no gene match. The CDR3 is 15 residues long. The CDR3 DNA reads TGTGCCAGCAGCTCGGGACAGACCAGGGGGAACATTCAGTACTTC. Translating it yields CASSSGQTRGNIQYF.

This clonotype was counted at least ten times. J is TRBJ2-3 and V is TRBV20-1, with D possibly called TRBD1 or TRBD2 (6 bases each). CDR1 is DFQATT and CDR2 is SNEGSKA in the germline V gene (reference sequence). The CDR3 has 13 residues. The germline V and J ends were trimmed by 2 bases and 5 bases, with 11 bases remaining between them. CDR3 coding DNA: TGCAGTGCTAGAAAGGGGGGCGGAGATACGCAGTATTTT. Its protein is CSARKGGGDTQYF.

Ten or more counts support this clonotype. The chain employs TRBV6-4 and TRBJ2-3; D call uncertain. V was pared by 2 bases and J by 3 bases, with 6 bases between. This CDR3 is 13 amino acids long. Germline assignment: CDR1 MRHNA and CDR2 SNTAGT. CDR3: CASSDLQTDTQYF. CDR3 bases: TGTGCCAGCAGTGACCTCCAAACAGATACGCAGTATTTT.

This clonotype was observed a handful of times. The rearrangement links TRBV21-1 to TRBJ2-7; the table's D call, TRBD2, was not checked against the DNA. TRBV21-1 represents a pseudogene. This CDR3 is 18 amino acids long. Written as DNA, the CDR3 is TGTGCCAGCAGCAACCCGGGAATAGCGGCCCAAATCTCCTACGAGCAGTACTTC. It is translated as CASSNPGIAAQISYEQYF.

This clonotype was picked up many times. As DNA, the CDR3 is TGTGCCAGCAGTGACCTTACTAGCGGGAGCTACGAGCAGTACTTC. It is translated as CASSDLTSGSYEQYF. The chain employs TRBV28 and TRBJ2-7; 11 nucleotides align to TRBD2. Germline loops: CDR1 MDHEN, CDR2 SYDVKM. V lost 5 bases, J lost 3 bases, and 6 bases stayed unmatched. The CDR3 is 15 residues long.

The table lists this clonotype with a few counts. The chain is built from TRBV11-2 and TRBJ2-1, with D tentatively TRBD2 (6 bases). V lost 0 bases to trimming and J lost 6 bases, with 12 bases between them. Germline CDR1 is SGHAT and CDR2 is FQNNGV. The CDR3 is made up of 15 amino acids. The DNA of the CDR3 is TGTGCCAGCAGCTTAGATCTAGCTAGCGTCAATGAGCAGTTCTTC. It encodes CASSLDLASVNEQFF.

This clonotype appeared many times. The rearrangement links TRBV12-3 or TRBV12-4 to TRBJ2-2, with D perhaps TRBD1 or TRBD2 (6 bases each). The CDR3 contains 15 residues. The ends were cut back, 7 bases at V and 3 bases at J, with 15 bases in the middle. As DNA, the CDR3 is TGTGCCAGCAACCCCACGGGGGCGGACACCGGGGAGCTGTTTTTT. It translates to CASNPTGADTGELFF.

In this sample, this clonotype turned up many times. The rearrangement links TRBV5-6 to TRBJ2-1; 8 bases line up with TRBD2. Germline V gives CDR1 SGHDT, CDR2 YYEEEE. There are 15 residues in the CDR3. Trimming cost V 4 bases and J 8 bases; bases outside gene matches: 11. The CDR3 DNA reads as TGTGCCAGCAGCCCGGGACTAGACAGATCCGATGAGCAGTTCTTC. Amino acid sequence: CASSPGLDRSDEQFF.

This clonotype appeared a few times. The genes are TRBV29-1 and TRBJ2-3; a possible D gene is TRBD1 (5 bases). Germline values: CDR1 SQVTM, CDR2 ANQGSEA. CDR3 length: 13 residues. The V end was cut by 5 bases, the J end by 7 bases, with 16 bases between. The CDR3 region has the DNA TGCAGCGTTATTGTCGACAGCCCAAATACGCAGTATTTT. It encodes CSVIVDSPNTQYF.

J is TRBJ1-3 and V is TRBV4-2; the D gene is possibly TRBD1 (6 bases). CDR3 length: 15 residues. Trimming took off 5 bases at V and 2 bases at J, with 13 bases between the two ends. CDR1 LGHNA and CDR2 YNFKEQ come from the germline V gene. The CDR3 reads CASSYLRQAGNTIYF. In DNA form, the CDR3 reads TGTGCCAGCAGCTACCTCAGACAGGCTGGAAACACCATATATTTT.

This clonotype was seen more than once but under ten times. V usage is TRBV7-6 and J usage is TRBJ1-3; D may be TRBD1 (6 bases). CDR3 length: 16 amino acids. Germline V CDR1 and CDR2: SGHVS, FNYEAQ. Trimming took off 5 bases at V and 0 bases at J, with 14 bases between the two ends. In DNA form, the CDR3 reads TGTGCCAGCAGCCCGAGGACAGCTAGCTCTGGAAACACCATATATTTT. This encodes CASSPRTASSGNTIYF.

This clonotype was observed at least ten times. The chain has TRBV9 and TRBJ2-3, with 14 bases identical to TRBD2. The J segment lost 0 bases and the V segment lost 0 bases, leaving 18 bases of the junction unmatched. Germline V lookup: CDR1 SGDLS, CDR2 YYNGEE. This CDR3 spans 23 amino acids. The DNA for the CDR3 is TGTGCCAGCAGCGTAGGAATTCAGGGGACTAGCGGGAGCTCCCTTCTTAGCACAGATACGCAGTATTTT. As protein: CASSVGIQGTSGSSLLSTDTQYF.

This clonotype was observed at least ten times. The CDR3 bases are TGCGCCAGTAGCCGGACAGGGGACTACGAGCAGTACTTC. Protein product: CASSRTGDYEQYF. This chain links TRBV5-1 with TRBJ2-7; 9 bases fit TRBD1. Germline values: CDR1 SGHRS, CDR2 YFSETQ. The CDR3 spans 13 residues. V lost 8 bases, J lost 3 bases, and 6 bases stayed unmatched.

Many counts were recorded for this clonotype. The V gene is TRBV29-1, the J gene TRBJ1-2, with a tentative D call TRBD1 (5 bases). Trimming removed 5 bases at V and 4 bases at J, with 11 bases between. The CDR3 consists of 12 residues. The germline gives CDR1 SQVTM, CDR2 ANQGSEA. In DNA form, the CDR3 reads TGCAGCGTTCTAAGGGGAAGCTATGGCTACACCTTC. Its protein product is CSVLRGSYGYTF.

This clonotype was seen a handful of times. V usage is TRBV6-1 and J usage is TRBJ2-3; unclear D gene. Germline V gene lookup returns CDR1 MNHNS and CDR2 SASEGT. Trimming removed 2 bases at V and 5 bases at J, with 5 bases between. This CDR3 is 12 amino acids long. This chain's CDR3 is CASSENKDTQYF. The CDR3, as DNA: TGTGCCAGCAGTGAAAATAAAGATACGCAGTATTTT.

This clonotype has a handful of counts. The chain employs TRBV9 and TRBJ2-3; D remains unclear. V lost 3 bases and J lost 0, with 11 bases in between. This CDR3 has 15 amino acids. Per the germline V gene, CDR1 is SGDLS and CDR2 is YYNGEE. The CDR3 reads CASSGPSDSTDTQYF. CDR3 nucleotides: TGTGCCAGCAGCGGTCCTTCGGATAGCACAGATACGCAGTATTTT.

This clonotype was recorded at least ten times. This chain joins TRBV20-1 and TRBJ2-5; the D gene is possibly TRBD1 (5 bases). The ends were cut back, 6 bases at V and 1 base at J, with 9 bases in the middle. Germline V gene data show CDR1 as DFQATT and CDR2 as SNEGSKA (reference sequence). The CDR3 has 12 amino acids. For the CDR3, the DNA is TGCAGTGCCCAAGACAGCCAAGAGACCCAGTACTTC. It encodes CSAQDSQETQYF.